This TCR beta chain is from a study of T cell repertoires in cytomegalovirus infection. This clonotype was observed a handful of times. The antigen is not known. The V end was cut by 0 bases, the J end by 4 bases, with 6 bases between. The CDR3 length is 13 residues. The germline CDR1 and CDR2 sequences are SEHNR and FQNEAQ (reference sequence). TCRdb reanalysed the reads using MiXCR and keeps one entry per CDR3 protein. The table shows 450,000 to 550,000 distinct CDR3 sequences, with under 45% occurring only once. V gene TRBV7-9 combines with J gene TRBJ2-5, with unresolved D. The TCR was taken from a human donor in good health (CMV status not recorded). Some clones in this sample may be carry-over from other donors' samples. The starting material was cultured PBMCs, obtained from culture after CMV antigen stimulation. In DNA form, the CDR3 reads TGTGCCAGCAGCTTAGCCACCCCAGAGACCCAGTACTTC. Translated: CASSLATPETQYF.